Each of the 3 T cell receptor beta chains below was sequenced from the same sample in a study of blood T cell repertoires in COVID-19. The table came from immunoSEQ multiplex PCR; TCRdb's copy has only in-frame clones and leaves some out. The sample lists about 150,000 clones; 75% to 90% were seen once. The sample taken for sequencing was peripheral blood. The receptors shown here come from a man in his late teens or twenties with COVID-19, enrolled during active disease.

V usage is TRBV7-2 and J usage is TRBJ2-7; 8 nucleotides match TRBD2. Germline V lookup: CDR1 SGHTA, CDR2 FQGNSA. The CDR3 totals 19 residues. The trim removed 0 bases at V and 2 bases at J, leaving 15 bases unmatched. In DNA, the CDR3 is TGTGCCAGCAGCTTAGCGGTTCGTGGGGCTAGCGGGCGACCCTACGAGCAGTACTTC. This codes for CASSLAVRGASGRPYEQYF.

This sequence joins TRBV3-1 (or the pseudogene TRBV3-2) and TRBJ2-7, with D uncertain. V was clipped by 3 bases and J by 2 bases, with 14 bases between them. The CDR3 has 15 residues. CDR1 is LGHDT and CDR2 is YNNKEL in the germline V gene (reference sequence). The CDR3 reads CASSQRVPPTYEQYF. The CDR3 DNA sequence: TGTGCCAGCAGCCAGCGAGTCCCTCCGACCTACGAGCAGTACTTC.

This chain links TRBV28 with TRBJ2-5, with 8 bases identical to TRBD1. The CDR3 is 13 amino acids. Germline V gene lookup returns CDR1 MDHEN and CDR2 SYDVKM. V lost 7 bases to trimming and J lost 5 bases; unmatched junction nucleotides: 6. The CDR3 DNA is TGTGCCAGCAAACGACAGGGGCGGGAGACCCAGTACTTC. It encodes CASKRQGRETQYF.